The entry below gives a single T cell receptor (beta chain) sequence along with its context. Antigen: not known. These data are taken from a study of blood T cells in healthy people across ages. Study results and limitations: It was not known whether donors were CMV positive (a possible confounder of expanded clonotype changes). Estimates based on one million T cells were treated as lower bounds.

Next came a second PCR, run for about 7 to 12 cycles, which used a sample-barcoded 5' primer along with a J-beta primer mix. TCRdb fed the 5' RACE reads into MiXCR, producing one record per CDR3 protein. In the table there are hundreds of thousands of distinct CDR3 sequences, roughly 21% of which are singletons. The sequenced sample was blood. The sequence derives from a man in his 70s in good health.

CDR3 DNA sequence: TGTGCCAGCAGCCTGCAGAGCGGGGGGCTATACGAGCAGTACTTC. It codes for CASSLQSGGLYEQYF. The gene calls are TRBV21-1 and TRBJ2-1; no DNA check was done on the table's D call, TRBD2. The J call may be wrong; the DNA end is better matched by TRBJ2-7. TRBV21-1 is tagged as a pseudogene. CDR3 length: 15 amino acids.